The 8 T cell receptor beta chains below were found in one sample sequenced in a study of early T cells in non-severe SARS-CoV-2 infection. TCRdb re-called the 5' RACE reads through MiXCR, storing one row per CDR3 protein. The table records roughly 70,000 distinct CDR3 sequences, about an eighth of them present only once. The sample comprised whole blood. The receptor set was obtained from an adult who was a healthcare worker with PCR-confirmed SARS-CoV-2 infection or an uninfected control (not recorded which).

This clonotype occurred many times. The chain uses TRBV15 and TRBJ2-1, with TRBD1 matching over 8 bases. CDR3 length: 16 amino acids. V lost 8 bases, J lost 8 bases, and 17 bases stayed unmatched. CDR1 is LNHNV and CDR2 is YYDKDF in the germline V gene (reference sequence). The CDR3 bases are TGTGCCACCCAAAGGAAGGGGGACAGGTGGGGTTATGAGCAGTTCTTC. Its protein product is CATQRKGDRWGYEQFF. The whole variable domain, filled in from reference TRBV15 and TRBJ2-1, reads DAMVIQNPRYQVTQFGKPVTLSCSQTLNHNVMYWYQQKSSQAPKLLFHYYDKDFNNEADTPDNFQSRRPNTSFCFLDIRSPGLGDTAMYLCATQRKGDRWGYEQFFGPGTRLTVL.

Many counts were recorded for this clonotype. V and J are TRBV13 and TRBJ1-2; 9 bases are a match to TRBD1. CDR1 is PRHDT, CDR2 FYEKMQ, per germline (reference sequence). The J segment lost 6 bases and the V segment lost 5 bases, leaving 7 bases of the junction unmatched. The CDR3 extends over 14 amino acids. The CDR3 DNA follows: TGTGCCAGCAGCCTGTCGCGACAGGGGGATGGCTACACCTTC. Its translation: CASSLSRQGDGYTF.

This clonotype has at least ten counts. The chain carries TRBV18 and TRBJ1-6; D call uncertain. The CDR3 loop spans 15 amino acids. Germline assignment: CDR1 KGHSH and CDR2 LQKENI. Trimming took off 3 bases at V and 7 bases at J, with 13 bases between the two ends. The CDR3 here is CASSPWASENSPLHF. CDR3 coding DNA: TGTGCCAGCTCACCCTGGGCGTCCGAGAATTCACCCCTCCACTTT.

This clonotype was counted ten times or more. J is TRBJ1-1 and V is TRBV6-2 or TRBV6-3; D is ambiguous. The CDR3 totals 12 residues. CDR1 MNHEY and CDR2 SVGEGT come from the germline V gene. Trimming took off 2 bases at V and 6 bases at J, with 7 bases between the two ends. The CDR3 reads CASSYPPAEAFF. CDR3 nucleotide sequence: TGTGCCAGCAGTTACCCCCCGGCTGAAGCTTTCTTT.

This clonotype was seen at least ten times. The chain is built from TRBV3-1 and TRBJ1-1; 8 bases line up with TRBD1. V shed 4 bases, J shed 7 bases, and the junction held 5 bases outside the gene matches. CDR1 LGHDT and CDR2 YNNKEL come from the germline V gene (reference sequence). The CDR3 runs 13 residues. The CDR3 nucleotides read TGTGCCAGCAGCCTCCGGACAGGGATTGAAGCTTTCTTT. This translates into CASSLRTGIEAFF.

The table lists this clonotype with many counts. The chain joins TRBV27 to TRBJ2-2, with D uncertain. Germline assignment: CDR1 MNHEY and CDR2 SMNVEV (reference sequence). The CDR3 length is 13 residues. V lost 3 bases and J 4 bases, leaving 6 bases between the germline ends. The CDR3 DNA reads as TGTGCCAGCAGTTTCACGGGCACCGGGGAGCTGTTTTTT. Translating gives CASSFTGTGELFF.

This clonotype showed up many times. In DNA, the CDR3 is TGTGCCAGCAGGATCTTGGCAGGATCCTACGAGCAGTACTTC. This gives the protein CASRILAGSYEQYF. V usage is TRBV2 and J usage is TRBJ2-7, with D hard to call. V gave up 6 bases and J gave up 1 base, with 13 bases separating them. Per the germline V gene, CDR1 is SNHLY and CDR2 is FYNNEI. The CDR3 runs to 14 residues.

Many counts were recorded for this clonotype. The V gene is TRBV15, the J gene TRBJ1-3, with D unclear. The V and J ends lost 5 bases and 2 bases respectively, with 10 bases between them. The CDR3 consists of 14 residues. CDR1 and CDR2 (germline): LNHNV, YYDKDF (reference sequence). The CDR3 nucleotides read TGTGCCACCAGCGGAAGGTACCCTGGAAACACCATATATTTT. Translation: CATSGRYPGNTIYF.